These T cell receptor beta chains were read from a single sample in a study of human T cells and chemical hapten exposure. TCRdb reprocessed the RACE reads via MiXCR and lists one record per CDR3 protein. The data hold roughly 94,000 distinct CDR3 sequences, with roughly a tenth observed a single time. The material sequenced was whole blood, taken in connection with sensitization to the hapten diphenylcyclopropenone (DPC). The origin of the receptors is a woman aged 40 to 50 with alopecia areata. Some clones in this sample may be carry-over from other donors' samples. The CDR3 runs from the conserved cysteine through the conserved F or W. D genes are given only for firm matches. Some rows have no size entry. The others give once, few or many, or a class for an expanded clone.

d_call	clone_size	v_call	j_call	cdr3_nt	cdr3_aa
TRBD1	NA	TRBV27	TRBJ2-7	TGTGCCAGCAGTCTAGGACAGGTGGGCGAGCAGTACTTC	CASSLGQVGEQYF
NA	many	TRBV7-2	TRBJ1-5	TGTGCCAGCAGCTTAGAGGGAGCGGGATCCAATCAGCCCCAGCATTTT	CASSLEGAGSNQPQHF
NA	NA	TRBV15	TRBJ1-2	TGTGCCACCAGCAGAGATCCGCGACAGGCGGGCTACACCTTC	CATSRDPRQAGYTF
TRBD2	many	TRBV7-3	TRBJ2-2	TGTGCCAGCAGCTTACGTTCCCTAGCGGGAGTATCCCACACCGGGGAGCTGTTTTTT	CASSLRSLAGVSHTGELFF
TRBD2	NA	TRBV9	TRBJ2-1	TGTGCCAGCAGCGAGGGACTAGCGGGAGGGCCCTACAATGAGCAGTTCTTC	CASSEGLAGGPYNEQFF
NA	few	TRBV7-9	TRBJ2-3	TGTGCCAGCAGCCCGCGGTTGGGGATCACAGATACGCAGTATTTT	CASSPRLGITDTQYF
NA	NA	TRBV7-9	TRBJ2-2	TGTGCCAGCAGCGCGATCCTTACAAACACCCGGGCCGGGGAGCTGTTTTTT	CASSAILTNTRAGELFF
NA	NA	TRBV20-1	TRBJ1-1	TGCAGTGCTAGGGAAACAGCGAACACTGAAGCTTTCTTT	CSARETANTEAFF
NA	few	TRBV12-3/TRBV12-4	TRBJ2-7	TGTGCCAGCAGTTTTGGGACGGGACCCCCCTACGAGCAGTACTTC	CASSFGTGPPYEQYF
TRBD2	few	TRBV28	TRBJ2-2	TGTGCCAGCAGTCCAGCGGGAGCTAGGGACGGGGAGCTGTTTTTT	CASSPAGARDGELFF
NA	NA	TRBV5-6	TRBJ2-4	TGTGCCAGCAGCTTGGTGGGAAGGGAAAACATTCAGTACTTC	CASSLVGRENIQYF
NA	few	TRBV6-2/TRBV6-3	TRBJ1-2	TGTGCCAGCAGTTCACGGTACCGACCCTATGGCTACACCTTC	CASSSRYRPYGYTF
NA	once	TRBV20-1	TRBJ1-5	TGCAGTGCCATCGAGATACCGGGGTATCAGCCCCAGCATTTT	CSAIEIPGYQPQHF
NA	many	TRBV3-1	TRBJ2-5	TGTGCCAGCAGCCAAGGGGTCCAAGAGACCCAGTACTTC	CASSQGVQETQYF
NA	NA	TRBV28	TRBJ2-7	TGTGCCAGCAGTTTAGCGGACCGTTACGAGCAGTACTTC	CASSLADRYEQYF
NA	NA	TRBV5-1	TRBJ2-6	TGCGCCAGCAGCTTGGCCCGGCGCTCTGGGGCCAACGTCCTGACTTTC	CASSLARRSGANVLTF
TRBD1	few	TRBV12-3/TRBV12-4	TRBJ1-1	TGTGCCAGCAGACCCTCAGGGGGGGCGTACACTGAAGCTTTCTTT	CASRPSGGAYTEAFF
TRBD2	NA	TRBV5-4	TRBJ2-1	TGTGCCAGCAGCTTAGGACTAGCGGGGCCTATCAATGAGCAGTTCTTC	CASSLGLAGPINEQFF
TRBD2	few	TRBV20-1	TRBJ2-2	TGCAGTGCTAGAGCGGGAGGATCCACCGGGGAGCTGTTTTTT	CSARAGGSTGELFF
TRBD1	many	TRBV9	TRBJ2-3	TGTGCCAGCAGCGTAGCTCCGGGGGACAGGTTCACAGATACGCAGTATTTT	CASSVAPGDRFTDTQYF
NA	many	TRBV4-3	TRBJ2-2	TGCGCCAGCAGCCAAGATCAAGTACCGAACACCGGGGAGCTGTTTTTT	CASSQDQVPNTGELFF
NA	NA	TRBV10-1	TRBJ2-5	TGCGCCAGCAGTCCTCTTGGGGCTACCTACCAAGAGACCCAGTACTTC	CASSPLGATYQETQYF
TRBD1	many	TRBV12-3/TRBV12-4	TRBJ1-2	TGTGCCAGCAGTTCGGACCGGGACAGTCTTAACTATGGCTACACCTTC	CASSSDRDSLNYGYTF
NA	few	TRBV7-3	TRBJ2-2	TGTGCCAGCAGCTTAGATCGACTCCCCACCGGGGAGCTGTTTTTT	CASSLDRLPTGELFF
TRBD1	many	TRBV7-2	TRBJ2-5	TGTGCCAGCAGCACGACAGGGGGCGCGAAGACCCAGTACTTC	CASSTTGGAKTQYF
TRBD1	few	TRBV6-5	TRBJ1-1	TGTGCCAGCAGCCGGGACAGAAGAGTGAACACTGAAGCTTTCTTT	CASSRDRRVNTEAFF
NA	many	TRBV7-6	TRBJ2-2	TGTGCCAGCAGCTTATTTCAGACCACCGGGGAGCTGTTTTTT	CASSLFQTTGELFF
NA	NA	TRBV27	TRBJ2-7	TGTGCCAGCAGGACGGGTGTCGGAGGCGAGCAGTACTTC	CASRTGVGGEQYF
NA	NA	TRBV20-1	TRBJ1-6	TGCAGTGCTAGAGACAGACAGGCCAGCTCCTATAATTCACCCCTCCACTTT	CSARDRQASSYNSPLHF
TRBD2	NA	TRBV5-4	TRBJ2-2	TGTGCCAGCAGCCTTCCGGCGGGAGCCTCGAACACCGGGGAGCTGTTTTTT	CASSLPAGASNTGELFF
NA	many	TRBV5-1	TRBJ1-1	TGCGCCAGCAGCTACTACAGGGAAGGGACTGAAGCTTTCTTT	CASSYYREGTEAFF
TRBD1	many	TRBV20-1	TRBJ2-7	TGCAGTGCCCCCCGGACAGGGGCCTCCTACGAGCAGTACTTC	CSAPRTGASYEQYF
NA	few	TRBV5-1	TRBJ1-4	TGCGCCAGCAGACCAAGGGGTGCCGCAACTAATGAAAAACTGTTTTTT	CASRPRGAATNEKLFF
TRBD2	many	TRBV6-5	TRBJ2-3	TGTGCCAGCAGTTACTCGGGCCTACTAGCGGGAGTTGCAGATACGCAGTATTTT	CASSYSGLLAGVADTQYF
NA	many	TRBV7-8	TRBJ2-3	TGTGCCAGCAGCCCCATCGGCACAGATACGCAGTATTTT	CASSPIGTDTQYF
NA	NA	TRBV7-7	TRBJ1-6	TGTGTCACCGGTGGGTCCTTAAATTCACCCCTCCACTTT	CVTGGSLNSPLHF
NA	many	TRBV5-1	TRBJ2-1	TGCGCCAGCAGCTTGGAAGGTAGCTCCTACAATGAGCAGTTCTTC	CASSLEGSSYNEQFF
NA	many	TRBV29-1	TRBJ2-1	TGCAGCGTTCCCAGGGGCTTAAACAATGAGCAGTTCTTC	CSVPRGLNNEQFF
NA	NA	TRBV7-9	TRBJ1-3	TGTGCCAGCAGCTTACCAGGGCCCGCTGGAAACACCATATATTTT	CASSLPGPAGNTIYF
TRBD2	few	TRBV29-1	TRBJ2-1	TGCAGCGTGGGGACTAGCGGGCGACCCTACAATGAGCAGTTCTTC	CSVGTSGRPYNEQFF
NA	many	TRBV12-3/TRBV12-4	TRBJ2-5	TGTGCCAGCAGTTTAAGCCCGCCGGGGGAGACCCAGTACTTC	CASSLSPPGETQYF
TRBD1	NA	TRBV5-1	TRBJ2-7	TGCGCCAGCAGCGGCCGGGACAGCCCCTACGAGCAGTACTTC	CASSGRDSPYEQYF
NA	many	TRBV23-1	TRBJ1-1	TGCGCCAGCAGCCCGTCTTTAGAAGAGCCGAACACTGAAGCTTTCTTT	CASSPSLEEPNTEAFF
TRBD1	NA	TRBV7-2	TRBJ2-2	TGTGCCAGCAGAACGGGACAGGGTTTCACCGGGGAGCTGTTTTTT	CASRTGQGFTGELFF
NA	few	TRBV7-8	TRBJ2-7	TGTGCCAGCAGCTTCGGAGGGAGAGGCTACGAGCAGTACTTC	CASSFGGRGYEQYF
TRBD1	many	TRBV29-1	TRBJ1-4	TGCAGCGTTGCACAGGGGGCCTTTGAAAAACTGTTTTTT	CSVAQGAFEKLFF
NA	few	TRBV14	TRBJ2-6	TGTGCCAGCAGCCAAGATCCAAGACCGATAAGCTCTGGGGCCAACGTCCTGACTTTC	CASSQDPRPISSGANVLTF
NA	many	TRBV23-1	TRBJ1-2	TGCGCCAGCAGTTCGACAGACTACTATGGCTACACCTTC	CASSSTDYYGYTF